What follows is one TCR beta chain and its context. This record comes from a study of cytomegalovirus exposure and HLA in healthy donors. Unmatched junction bases numbered 7, after V lost 0 bases and J lost 4 bases. Per the germline V gene, CDR1 is SGHRS and CDR2 is YFSETQ. The CDR3 spans 16 residues. The PCR used 60 Vbeta and 13 Jbeta primers. Measured with immunoSEQ multiplex PCR; TCRdb has only the in-frame clones, and not every one. The sample consists of under 200,000 clones, around 80% of them appearing once. The chain recombines TRBV5-1 with TRBJ2-5; 9 positions agree with TRBD2. The sample was PBMCs. This TCR was sampled from a human donor in good health. CDR3 in amino acids: CASSLEASGVGETQYF. In DNA form, the CDR3 reads TGCGCCAGCAGCTTGGAGGCTAGCGGGGTGGGAGAGACCCAGTACTTC. Drawing the rest from reference TRBV5-1 and TRBJ2-5, the complete variable domain is KAGVTQTPRYLIKTRGQQVTLSCSPISGHRSVSWYQQTPGQGLQFLFEYFSETQRNKGNFPGRFSGRQFSNSRSEMNVSTLELGDSALYLCASSLEASGVGETQYFGPGTRLLVL.